The 25 T cell receptor beta chains reported below all come from one sample, sequenced in a study of T cell responses to AZD1222 COVID-19 vaccine. Method: immunoSEQ multiplex PCR; TCRdb's copy keeps in-frame clones and lacks some. The profile shows under 95,000 clones, 85% to 90% of them singletons. Sequences were derived from peripheral blood, sampled 28 days after the second AZD1222 dose. All receptors derive from an adult who received the AZD1222 COVID-19 vaccine.

The CDR3 here is CSVERGGAPYTF. The CDR3 DNA follows: TGCAGCGTTGAACGCGGAGGGGCGCCCTACACCTTC. The chain combines TRBV29-1 with TRBJ1-2, with D tentatively TRBD1 (5 bases). The V and J ends lost 2 bases and 10 bases respectively, with 14 bases between them. CDR3 size: 12 residues. Per germline, CDR1 SQVTM and CDR2 ANQGSEA.

This clone was counted once. V gene TRBV7-9 combines with J gene TRBJ1-2; 7 positions agree with TRBD1. In germline, CDR1 is SEHNR, CDR2 FQNEAQ (reference sequence). Losses at the gene ends were 4 bases for V and 3 bases for J; bases not matched to a gene: 11. There are 16 residues in the CDR3. CDR3 loop: CASSSNTDRRHYGYTF. CDR3 in DNA: TGTGCCAGCAGCTCCAACACGGACAGGCGCCACTATGGCTACACCTTC.

This clone was detected only once. V is TRBV4-2 and J is TRBJ2-1; 7 nucleotides align to TRBD2. Germline V gene lookup returns CDR1 LGHNA and CDR2 YNFKEQ. This CDR3 is 14 amino acids long. The V and J ends lost 5 bases and 5 bases, in that order; junction bases with no gene match: 6. The CDR3 region is CASSTYGTNNEQFF. CDR3 sequence (DNA): TGTGCCAGCAGCACCTACGGGACTAACAATGAGCAGTTCTTC.

The V call is TRBV2, the J call TRBJ1-3; the D gene is possibly TRBD1 (5 bases). The CDR3 consists of 13 residues. V lost 6 bases and J 4 bases, leaving 10 bases between the germline ends. Per the germline V gene, CDR1 is SNHLY and CDR2 is FYNNEI. This CDR3 reads CASRDMSGNTIYF. In DNA form, the CDR3 reads TGTGCCAGCAGGGACATGTCCGGAAACACCATATATTTT.

The chain uses TRBV5-1 and TRBJ2-5, with 8 bases lining up with TRBD2. Germline loops: CDR1 SGHRS, CDR2 YFSETQ. The CDR3 spans 15 residues. Losses at the gene ends were 0 bases for V and 4 bases for J; bases not matched to a gene: 5. The CDR3 sequence is CASSLAGGAGETQYF. The CDR3 nucleotides are TGCGCCAGCAGCTTGGCCGGGGGGGCAGGAGAGACCCAGTACTTC.

The CDR3: CASSLTGLGDTEAFF. The CDR3 region has the DNA TGTGCCAGCAGCTTGACAGGGCTGGGGGACACTGAAGCTTTCTTT. The chain combines TRBV7-2 with TRBJ1-1; 7 bases line up with TRBD1. Germline CDR1 SGHTA, CDR2 FQGNSA. The CDR3 contains 15 residues. V dropped 3 bases and J dropped 3; count of bases not matched to a gene: 7.

The chain recombines TRBV28 with TRBJ2-3; no firm D call. Germline CDR1 MDHEN, CDR2 SYDVKM. Trimming stripped 6 bases from V and 4 bases from J, with 17 bases between. The CDR3 is made up of 15 amino acids. CDR3 sequence (DNA): TGTGCCAGCAGCTCCGGACGATCGGCCGCAGATACGCAGTATTTT. Translating it yields CASSSGRSAADTQYF.

The chain uses TRBV27 and TRBJ1-6, with D hard to call. The germline V gene has CDR1 MNHEY and CDR2 SMNVEV (reference sequence). The CDR3 totals 12 residues. Trimming stripped 10 bases from V and 1 base from J, with 5 bases between. Written as DNA, the CDR3 is TGTGCCACTTGGTCCTATAATTCACCCCTCCACTTT. Translation gives CATWSYNSPLHF.

The gene calls are TRBV11-2 and TRBJ2-6; 8 bases match TRBD1. The CDR3 loop spans 18 amino acids. V gave up 6 bases and J gave up 1 base; unmatched junction bases: 11. CDR1 is SGHAT, CDR2 FQNNGV, per germline. The CDR3, as DNA: TGTGCCAGCAGGGGGACCGGGACAGGACTATCTGGGGCCAACGTCCTGACTTTC. It translates to CASRGTGTGLSGANVLTF.

This clone has just one count. CDR3 DNA: TGTGCCAGCAGTTTACTTGGGGAGGGCAATCAGCCCCAGCATTTT. Its translation: CASSLLGEGNQPQHF. The chain carries TRBV28 and TRBJ1-5; no reliable D call. This CDR3 has 15 residues. Per germline, CDR1 MDHEN and CDR2 SYDVKM. Trimming took off 2 bases at V and 2 bases at J, with 10 bases between the two ends.

This chain connects TRBV5-1 to TRBJ2-3, with a possible D match to TRBD1 (6 bases). V lost 0 bases, J lost 3 bases, and 8 bases lay in between. Germline V gene data show CDR1 as SGHRS and CDR2 as YFSETQ. The CDR3 contains 14 residues. Written as DNA, the CDR3 is TGCGCCAGCAGCTTGGGGACAGTTACAGATACGCAGTATTTT. It yields the protein CASSLGTVTDTQYF.

The chain has TRBV5-1 and TRBJ1-1; D is undetermined. The CDR3 extends over 14 amino acids. V was shortened by 1 base and J by 1 base, with 8 bases between the two germline ends. Germline V lookup: CDR1 SGHRS, CDR2 YFSETQ. The CDR3 sequence: CASSLFSGNTEAFF. For the CDR3, the DNA is TGCGCCAGCAGCTTGTTTTCGGGGAACACTGAAGCTTTCTTT. The variable domain in full, with the rest retrieved from reference TRBV5-1 and TRBJ1-1, is KAGVTQTPRYLIKTRGQQVTLSCSPISGHRSVSWYQQTPGQGLQFLFEYFSETQRNKGNFPGRFSGRQFSNSRSEMNVSTLELGDSALYLCASSLFSGNTEAFFGQGTRLTVV.

This clone came up a few times. The chain combines TRBV19 with TRBJ1-3; D is possibly TRBD1 (6 bases). V lost 7 bases to trimming and J lost 8 bases, with 21 bases between them. Looked up from germline, CDR1 is LNHDA and CDR2 is SQIVND (reference sequence). This CDR3 spans 15 amino acids. CDR3 amino acids: CASTEGGTLLHTIYF. CDR3 DNA sequence: TGTGCCAGTACTGAGGGGGGGACACTTCTGCACACCATATATTTT.

The V call is TRBV12-3 or TRBV12-4, the J call TRBJ1-2; no firm D call. The length of the CDR3 is 12 residues. V gave up 6 bases and J gave up 8 bases, with 13 bases separating them. The CDR3 nucleotides read TGTGCCAGCAGCCGAGACCGCGCGGGCTACACCTTC. The encoded protein is CASSRDRAGYTF.

The chain links TRBV2 to TRBJ2-2; 8 nucleotides line up with TRBD1. With V trimmed by 4 bases and J by 6 bases, 7 bases remained unmatched. The CDR3 has 15 residues. Germline CDR1 reads SNHLY; CDR2 reads FYNNEI. CDR3 loop: CASSGGQGLAGELFF. CDR3 nucleotides: TGTGCCAGCAGTGGAGGACAGGGACTTGCCGGGGAGCTGTTTTTT.

This chain joins TRBV6-6 and TRBJ2-2; TRBD1 matches 9 bases. The CDR3 runs to 16 residues. The trim removed 6 bases at V and 4 bases at J, leaving 9 bases unmatched. Germline assignment: CDR1 MNHNY and CDR2 SVGAGI (reference sequence). CDR3 sequence reads: CASSTDGTGRTGELFF. The CDR3 bases are TGTGCCAGCAGCACCGACGGGACAGGGCGCACCGGGGAGCTGTTTTTT.

The chain links TRBV19 to TRBJ2-5; no clear D. CDR1 is LNHDA and CDR2 is SQIVND in the germline V gene (reference sequence). Trimming shortened V by 3 bases and J by 2 bases, and 10 bases separated the two germline ends. The CDR3 consists of 14 residues. CDR3 nucleotide sequence: TGTGCCAGTAGTATTTCCCCTAGTCAAGAGACCCAGTACTTC. Encoded protein: CASSISPSQETQYF.

The chain uses TRBV4-1 and TRBJ1-5; no firm D call. Germline CDR1 reads MGHRA; CDR2 reads YSYEKL. The V and J ends lost 1 base and 2 bases respectively, with 12 bases between them. This CDR3 region has 16 residues. Here the CDR3 reads CASSQGWVAGNQPQHF. In DNA form, the CDR3 reads TGCGCCAGCAGCCAAGGGTGGGTGGCCGGCAATCAGCCCCAGCATTTT.

The CDR3 protein is CASRLAGGYTGELFF. The CDR3 nucleotides read TGTGCCAGCCGACTAGCGGGGGGTTACACCGGGGAGCTGTTTTTT. The V call is TRBV7-9, the J call TRBJ2-2; 13 bases are a match to TRBD2. This CDR3 contains 15 residues. J gave up 3 bases and V 8 bases, and 3 bases lay outside the gene matches. The germline CDR1 and CDR2 sequences are SEHNR and FQNEAQ (reference sequence).

This clone came up once. The chain couples TRBV6-1 to TRBJ2-7; 9 bases map to TRBD1. CDR1 is MNHNS and CDR2 is SASEGT in the germline V gene. The CDR3 consists of 15 residues. With V trimmed by 1 base and J by 4 bases, 5 bases remained unmatched. CDR3 in DNA: TGTGCCAGCAGTGAAGTACAGGGGGCAAATTACGAGCAGTACTTC. This codes for CASSEVQGANYEQYF.

This clone was seen just once. The genes are TRBV18 and TRBJ1-6, with D perhaps TRBD1 (5 bases). CDR1 and CDR2 (germline): KGHSH, LQKENI. V lost 6 bases to trimming and J lost 9 bases, with 12 bases between them. CDR3 size: 13 residues. The CDR3 DNA reads TGTGCCAGCTCCCCCGGGACCTCTTCACCCCTCCACTTT. As protein: CASSPGTSSPLHF.

The sample holds a few counts of this clone. The chain couples TRBV29-1 to TRBJ1-1; no reliable D call. Trimming removed 6 bases from V and 4 bases from J, with 6 bases in between. The germline CDR1 and CDR2 sequences are SQVTM and ANQGSEA. This CDR3 comprises 10 residues. The CDR3 DNA reads as TGCAGCGTAATAGTCACTGAAGCTTTCTTT. Its protein product is CSVIVTEAFF.

This chain uses TRBV19 with TRBJ2-4; D is possibly TRBD2 (5 bases). With 3 bases removed from V and 2 bases from J, the gap between germline ends came to 23 bases. The CDR3 is 19 residues long. CDR1 is LNHDA and CDR2 is SQIVND in the germline V gene (reference sequence). The CDR3 region is CASSIDRMRASSTKNIQYF. CDR3 sequence (DNA): TGTGCCAGTAGTATTGATAGGATGAGGGCTTCCTCGACCAAAAACATTCAGTACTTC.

The gene calls are TRBV3-1 (or the pseudogene TRBV3-2) and TRBJ2-3, with 13 bases matching TRBD2. The V gene's germline CDR1 is LGHDT and CDR2 YNNKEL (reference sequence). This CDR3 region has 21 residues. The V and J ends lost 0 bases and 0 bases, in that order; junction bases with no gene match: 12. The DNA of the CDR3 is TGTGCCAGCAGCCAAGAAGGGGCGAAGGGACTAGCGGGGCGAAGCACAGATACGCAGTATTTT. This gives the protein CASSQEGAKGLAGRSTDTQYF.

This chain joins TRBV7-3 and TRBJ1-1; a possible D gene is TRBD1 (6 bases). The CDR3 extends over 13 amino acids. Trimming removed 5 bases from V and 4 bases from J, with 11 bases in between. The germline V gene has CDR1 SGHTA and CDR2 FQGTGA. CDR3 region: CASSQRTATEAFF. The CDR3 DNA sequence: TGTGCCAGCAGCCAGAGGACAGCCACTGAAGCTTTCTTT.